The sequence of this T cell receptor beta chain was determined in a study of cytomegalovirus exposure and HLA in healthy donors. Across the study: Around 80 million unique TCR sequences came from HLA-typed donors in an early release. General study results and limits: According to an earlier analysis, most TCR beta V segments yielded productive rearrangements about 90% or about 30% of the time.

Note on this clone: Its antigen is unidentified.

The PCR used 60 Vbeta and 13 Jbeta primers. Clones were read by immunoSEQ multiplex PCR, and TCRdb kept only the in-frame ones, dropping some. This sample has under 200,000 clones; around 77% occur once, and the top ten carry around 2.2%. From germline, CDR1 is LNHDA and CDR2 SQIVND (reference sequence). The CDR3 is 15 amino acids. With 5 bases removed from V and 2 bases from J, the gap between germline ends came to 16 bases. What was sequenced was PBMCs. The chain uses TRBV19 and TRBJ2-7; D possibly corresponds to TRBD1 (6 bases). The sequence was obtained from a man between 60 and 75 years old in good health and CMV-seronegative. The CDR3 loop reads CASSPQGKGTYEQYF. In DNA, the CDR3 is TGTGCCAGTAGTCCTCAGGGGAAAGGAACCTACGAGCAGTACTTC.